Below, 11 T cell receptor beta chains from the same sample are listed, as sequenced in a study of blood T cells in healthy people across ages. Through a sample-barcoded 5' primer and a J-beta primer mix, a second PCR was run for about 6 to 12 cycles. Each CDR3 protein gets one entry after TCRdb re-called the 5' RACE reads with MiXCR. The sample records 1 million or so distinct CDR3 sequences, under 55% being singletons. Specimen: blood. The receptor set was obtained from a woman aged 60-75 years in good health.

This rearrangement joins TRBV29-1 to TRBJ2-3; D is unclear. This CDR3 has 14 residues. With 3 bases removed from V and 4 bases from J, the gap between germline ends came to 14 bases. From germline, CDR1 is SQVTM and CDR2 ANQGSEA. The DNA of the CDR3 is TGCAGCGTTGAGCCTTCCATTGGGGCAGATACGCAGTATTTT. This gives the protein CSVEPSIGADTQYF.

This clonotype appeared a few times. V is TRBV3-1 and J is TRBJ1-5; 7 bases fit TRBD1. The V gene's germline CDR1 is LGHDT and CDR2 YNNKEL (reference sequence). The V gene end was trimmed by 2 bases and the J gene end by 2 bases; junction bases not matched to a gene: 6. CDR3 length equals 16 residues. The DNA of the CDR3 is TGTGCCAGCAGCCAATCTCAGGGGGTCGGCAATCAGCCCCAGCATTTT. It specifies CASSQSQGVGNQPQHF.

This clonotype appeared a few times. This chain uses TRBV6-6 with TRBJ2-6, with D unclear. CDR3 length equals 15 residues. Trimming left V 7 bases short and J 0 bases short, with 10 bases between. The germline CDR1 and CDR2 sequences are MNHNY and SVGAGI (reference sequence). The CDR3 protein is CASKSMGSGANVLTF. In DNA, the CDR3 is TGTGCCAGCAAATCAATGGGCTCTGGGGCCAACGTCCTGACTTTC.

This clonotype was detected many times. The CDR3 region has the DNA TGTGCCAGCAGCTTACGTCCGGGCACAGATACGCAGTATTTT. It specifies CASSLRPGTDTQYF. The chain is built from TRBV7-6 and TRBJ2-3; D is unresolved. With 2 bases removed from V and 1 base from J, the gap between germline ends came to 7 bases. The germline V gene has CDR1 SGHVS and CDR2 FNYEAQ. CDR3 length equals 14 residues.

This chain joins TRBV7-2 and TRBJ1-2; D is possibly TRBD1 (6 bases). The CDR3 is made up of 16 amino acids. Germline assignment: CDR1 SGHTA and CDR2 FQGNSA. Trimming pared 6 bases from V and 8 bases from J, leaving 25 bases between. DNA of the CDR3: TGTGCCAGCAGTTACGGGGGGGCAACGGCGAGGGACGGCTACACCTTC. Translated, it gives CASSYGGATARDGYTF.

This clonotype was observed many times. CDR3 nucleotide sequence: TGTGCCAGCTCCCAGGGGACAGATACGCAGTATTTT. Translating it yields CASSQGTDTQYF. The gene calls are TRBV3-1 and TRBJ2-3; possible D gene TRBD1, 6 bases. The CDR3 totals 12 residues. CDR1 and CDR2 (germline): LGHDT, YNNKEL (reference sequence). V lost 8 bases to trimming and J lost 3 bases, with 9 bases between them.

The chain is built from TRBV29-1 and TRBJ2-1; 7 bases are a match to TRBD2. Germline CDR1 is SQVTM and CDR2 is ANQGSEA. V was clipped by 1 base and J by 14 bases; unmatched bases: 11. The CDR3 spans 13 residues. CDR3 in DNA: TGCAGCGTTGAAGGTAGGCTAGCGGCGCAGAAGTTCTTC. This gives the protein CSVEGRLAAQKFF.

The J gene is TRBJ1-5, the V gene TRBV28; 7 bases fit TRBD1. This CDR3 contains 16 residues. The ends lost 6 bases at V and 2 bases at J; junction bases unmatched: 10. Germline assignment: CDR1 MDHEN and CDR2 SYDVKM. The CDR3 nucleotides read TGTGCCAGCAGCCCCCGCAGGGGGTTTGGCAATCAGCCCCAGCATTTT. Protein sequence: CASSPRRGFGNQPQHF. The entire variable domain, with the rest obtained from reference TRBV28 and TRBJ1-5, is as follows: DVKVTQSSRYLVKRTGEKVFLECVQDMDHENMFWYRQDPGLGLRLIYFSYDVKMKEKGDIPEGYSVSREKKERFSLILESASTNQTSMYLCASSPRRGFGNQPQHFGDGTRLSIL.

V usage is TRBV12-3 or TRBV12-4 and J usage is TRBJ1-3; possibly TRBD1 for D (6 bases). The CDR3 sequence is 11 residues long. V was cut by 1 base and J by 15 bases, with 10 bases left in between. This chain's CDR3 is CASSLGTVGYF. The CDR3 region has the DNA TGTGCCAGCAGTTTAGGGACAGTTGGATATTTT.

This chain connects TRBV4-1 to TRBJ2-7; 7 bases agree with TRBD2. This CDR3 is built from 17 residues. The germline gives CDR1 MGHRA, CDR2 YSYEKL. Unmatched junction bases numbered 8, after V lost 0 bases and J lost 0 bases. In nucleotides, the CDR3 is TGCGCCAGCAGCCAAGATCCGGGGGGACCGAGCTCCTACGAGCAGTACTTC. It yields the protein CASSQDPGGPSSYEQYF.

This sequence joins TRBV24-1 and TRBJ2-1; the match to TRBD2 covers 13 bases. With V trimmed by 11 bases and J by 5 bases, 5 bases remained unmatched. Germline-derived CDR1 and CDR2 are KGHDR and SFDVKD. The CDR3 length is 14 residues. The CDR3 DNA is TGTGCCAATGGGACTAGCGGGATACACAATGAGCAGTTCTTC. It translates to CANGTSGIHNEQFF.